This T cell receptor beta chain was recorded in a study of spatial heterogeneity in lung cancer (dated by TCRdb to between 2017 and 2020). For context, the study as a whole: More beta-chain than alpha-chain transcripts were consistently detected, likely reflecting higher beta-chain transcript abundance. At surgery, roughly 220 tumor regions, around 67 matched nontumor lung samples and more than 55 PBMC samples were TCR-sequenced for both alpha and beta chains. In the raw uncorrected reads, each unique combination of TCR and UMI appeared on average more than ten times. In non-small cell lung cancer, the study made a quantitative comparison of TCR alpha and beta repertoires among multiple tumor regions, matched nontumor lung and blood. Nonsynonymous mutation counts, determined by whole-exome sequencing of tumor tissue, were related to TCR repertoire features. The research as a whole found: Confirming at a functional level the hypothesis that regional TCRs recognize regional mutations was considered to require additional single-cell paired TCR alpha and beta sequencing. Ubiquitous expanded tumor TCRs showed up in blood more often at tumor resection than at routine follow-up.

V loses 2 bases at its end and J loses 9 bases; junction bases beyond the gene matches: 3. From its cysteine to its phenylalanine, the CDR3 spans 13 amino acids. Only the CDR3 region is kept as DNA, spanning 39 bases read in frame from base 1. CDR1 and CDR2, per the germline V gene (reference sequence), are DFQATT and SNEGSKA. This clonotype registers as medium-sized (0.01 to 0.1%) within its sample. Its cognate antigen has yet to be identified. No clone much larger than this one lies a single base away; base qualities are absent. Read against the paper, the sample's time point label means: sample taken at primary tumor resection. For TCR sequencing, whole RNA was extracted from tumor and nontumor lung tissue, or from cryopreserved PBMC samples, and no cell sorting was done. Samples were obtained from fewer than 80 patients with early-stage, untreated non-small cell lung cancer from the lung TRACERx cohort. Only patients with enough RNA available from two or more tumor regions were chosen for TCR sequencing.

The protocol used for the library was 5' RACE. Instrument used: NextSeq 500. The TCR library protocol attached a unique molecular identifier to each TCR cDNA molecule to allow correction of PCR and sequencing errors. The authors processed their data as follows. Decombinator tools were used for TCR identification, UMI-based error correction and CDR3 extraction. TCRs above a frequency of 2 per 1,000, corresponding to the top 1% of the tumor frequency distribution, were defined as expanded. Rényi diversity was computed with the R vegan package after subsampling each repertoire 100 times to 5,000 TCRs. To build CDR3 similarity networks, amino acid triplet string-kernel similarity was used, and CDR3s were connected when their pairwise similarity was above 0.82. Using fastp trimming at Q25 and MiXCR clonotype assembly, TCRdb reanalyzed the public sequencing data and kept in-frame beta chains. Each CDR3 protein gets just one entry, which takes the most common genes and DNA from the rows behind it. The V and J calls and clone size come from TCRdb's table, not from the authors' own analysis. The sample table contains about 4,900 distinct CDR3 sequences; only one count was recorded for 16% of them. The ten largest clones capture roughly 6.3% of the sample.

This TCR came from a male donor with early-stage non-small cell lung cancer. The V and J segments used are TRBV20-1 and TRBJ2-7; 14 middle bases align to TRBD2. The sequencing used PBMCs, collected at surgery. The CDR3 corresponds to CSARTGTSGGQYF. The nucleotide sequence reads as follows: TGCAGTGCTAGAACCGGGACTAGCGGGGGGCAGTACTTC.